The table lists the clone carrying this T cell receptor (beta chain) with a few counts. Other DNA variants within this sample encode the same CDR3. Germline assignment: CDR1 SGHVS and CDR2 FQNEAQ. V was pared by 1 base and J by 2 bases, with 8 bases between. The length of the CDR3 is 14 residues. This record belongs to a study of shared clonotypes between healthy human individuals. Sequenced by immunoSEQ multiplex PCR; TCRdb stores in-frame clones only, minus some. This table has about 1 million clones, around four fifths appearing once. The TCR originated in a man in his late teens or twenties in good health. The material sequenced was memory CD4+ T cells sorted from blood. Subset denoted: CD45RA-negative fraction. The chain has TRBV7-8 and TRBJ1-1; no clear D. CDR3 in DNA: TGTGCCAGCAGCTTAGGAGTTGGCAACACTGAAGCTTTCTTT. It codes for CASSLGVGNTEAFF.